Below, one T cell receptor beta chain is given with its context. Its specificity is unknown. CDR3 length: 15 residues. Germline CDR1 and CDR2: MNHEY and SVGAGI. The V end lost 4 bases, the J end lost 1 base, and 13 bases lay between the germline ends. Data came from immunoSEQ multiplex PCR; TCRdb stores just in-frame clones and leaves some out. The data show more than 200,000 clones, roughly 87% seen once. The data belong to a study of cytomegalovirus exposure and HLA in healthy donors. Across the whole study: The roughly 130 validation repertoires used the same platform as the 650 to 800 first-cohort repertoires, a later analysis reported. Study conclusions and caveats: In vitro checks showed that a few CMV-associated chains really do target CMV antigens. According to a subsequent analysis, TCR clusters identified in the first cohort showed a tendency to co-occur across the 120 validation repertoires. Published work reported that the classifier diagnosed cytomegalovirus status with high specificity and sensitivity.

The chain carries TRBV6-5 and TRBJ1-1; possibly TRBD1 for D (5 bases). The clonotype comes from a man aged 18 to 29 in good health and CMV-seropositive. The sequencing input was PBMCs. The CDR3 nucleotides are TGTGCCAGCAGTTCATACAGGCGGCAGAACACTGAAGCTTTCTTT. Amino acid sequence: CASSSYRRQNTEAFF.